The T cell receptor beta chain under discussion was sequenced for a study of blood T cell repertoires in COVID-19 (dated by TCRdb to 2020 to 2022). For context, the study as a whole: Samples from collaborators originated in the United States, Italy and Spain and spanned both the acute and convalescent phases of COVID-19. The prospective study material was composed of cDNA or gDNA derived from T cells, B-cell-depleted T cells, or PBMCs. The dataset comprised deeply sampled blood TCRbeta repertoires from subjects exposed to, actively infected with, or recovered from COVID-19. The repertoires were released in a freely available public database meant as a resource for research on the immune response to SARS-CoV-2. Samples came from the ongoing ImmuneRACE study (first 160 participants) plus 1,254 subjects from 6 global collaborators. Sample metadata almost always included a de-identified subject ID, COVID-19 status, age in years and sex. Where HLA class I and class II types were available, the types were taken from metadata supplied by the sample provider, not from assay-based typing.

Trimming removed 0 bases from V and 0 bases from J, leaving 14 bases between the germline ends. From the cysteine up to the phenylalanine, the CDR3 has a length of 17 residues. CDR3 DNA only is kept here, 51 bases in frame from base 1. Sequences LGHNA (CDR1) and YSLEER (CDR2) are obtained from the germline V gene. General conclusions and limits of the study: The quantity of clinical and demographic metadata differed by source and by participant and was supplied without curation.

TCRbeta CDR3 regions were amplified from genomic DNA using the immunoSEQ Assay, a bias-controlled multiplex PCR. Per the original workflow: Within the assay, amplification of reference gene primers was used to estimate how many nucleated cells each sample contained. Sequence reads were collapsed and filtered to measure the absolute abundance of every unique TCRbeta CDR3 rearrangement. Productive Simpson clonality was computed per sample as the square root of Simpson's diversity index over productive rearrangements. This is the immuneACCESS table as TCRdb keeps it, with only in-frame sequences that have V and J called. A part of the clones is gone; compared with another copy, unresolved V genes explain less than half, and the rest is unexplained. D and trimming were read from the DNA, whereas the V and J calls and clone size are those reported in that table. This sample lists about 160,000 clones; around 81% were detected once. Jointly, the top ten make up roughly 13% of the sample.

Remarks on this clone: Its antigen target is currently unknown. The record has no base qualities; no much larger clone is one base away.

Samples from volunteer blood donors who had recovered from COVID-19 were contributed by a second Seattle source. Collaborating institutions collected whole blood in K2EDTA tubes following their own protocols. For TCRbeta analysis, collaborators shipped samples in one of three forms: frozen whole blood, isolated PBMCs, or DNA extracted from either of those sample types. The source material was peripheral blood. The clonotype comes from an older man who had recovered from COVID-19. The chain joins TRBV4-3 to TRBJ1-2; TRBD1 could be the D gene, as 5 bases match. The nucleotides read TGCGCCAGCAGCCAAGAAGGTGGTCAGGGTGCTAACTATGGCTACACCTTC. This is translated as CASSQEGGQGANYGYTF.